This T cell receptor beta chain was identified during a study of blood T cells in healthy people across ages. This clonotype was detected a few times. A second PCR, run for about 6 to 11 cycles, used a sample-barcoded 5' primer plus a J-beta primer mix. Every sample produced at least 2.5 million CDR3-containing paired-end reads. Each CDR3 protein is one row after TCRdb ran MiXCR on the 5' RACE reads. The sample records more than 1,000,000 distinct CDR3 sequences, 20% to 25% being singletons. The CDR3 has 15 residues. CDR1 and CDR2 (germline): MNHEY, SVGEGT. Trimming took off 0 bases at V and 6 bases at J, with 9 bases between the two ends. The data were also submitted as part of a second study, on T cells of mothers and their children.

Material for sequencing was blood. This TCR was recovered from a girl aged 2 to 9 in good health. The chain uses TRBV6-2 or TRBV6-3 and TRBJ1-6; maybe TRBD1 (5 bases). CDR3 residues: CASSYSGRPNSPLHF. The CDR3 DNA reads TGTGCCAGCAGTTACTCGGGGCGGCCTAATTCACCCCTCCACTTT.